This TCR beta chain stems from a study of beta chain features in type 1 diabetes. Broader study findings: Type 1 diabetes patients had moderately but significantly shorter TCRB CDR3s in all four CD4+ subsets.

The V end lost 2 bases, the J end lost 3 bases, and 8 bases lay between the germline ends. CDR1 KGHSH and CDR2 LQKENI come from the germline V gene. The CDR3 length is 13 residues. The sequenced template was cDNA made from the entire isolated RNA. Profiling relied on immunoSEQ multiplex PCR, and the TCRdb table lists in-frame clones only, not all of them. The profile shows 250,000 to 300,000 clones, around 25% of them singletons. A word on this clone: Its antigen is not known.

V is TRBV18 and J is TRBJ2-7; no definite D call. This TCR derives from a woman aged 25 to 39 with type 1 diabetes. The sequenced sample consisted of naive CD4+ T cells from blood. The CDR3 loop reads CASSPSLLYEQYF. In nucleotides, the CDR3 is TGTGCCAGCTCACCATCACTACTCTACGAGCAGTACTTC.